This T cell receptor beta chain was found in a study of beta chain features in type 1 diabetes. Isolated RNA was reverse transcribed in full, so expressed TCRB transcripts were sequenced. Here immunoSEQ multiplex PCR was the method, and the copy in TCRdb shows in-frame clones only, minus some. The repertoire holds 390,000 or so clones, with approximately 13% as singletons. Germline CDR1 and CDR2: SQVTM and ANQGSEA. Trimming stripped 7 bases from V and 3 bases from J, with 18 bases between. The CDR3 is 14 residues long. The source is a man aged 25-45 years in good health. Material: naive CD4+ T cells from blood. The chain uses TRBV29-1 and TRBJ1-1; the D is unclear. In nucleotides, the CDR3 is TGCAGCGGTACACAGTGGCCTTCGTACACTGAAGCTTTCTTT. It yields the protein CSGTQWPSYTEAFF.